This passage covers 8 T cell receptor beta chains from one sample sequenced in a study of T cells expressing NK-cell markers. TCRdb re-called the 5' RACE reads, yielding one record per CDR3 amino acid sequence without DNA. The table lists hundreds of thousands of distinct CDR3 sequences. The sample comprised blood T cells: a sorted CD56 or NKG2C T cell subset, CD4+ or CD8+ T cells, or bulk PBMC T cells (not recorded which). These receptor sequences come from a woman between 18 and 75 years old in good health.

The chain uses TRBV6-2 or TRBV6-3 and TRBJ1-1; the D call of TRBD1 rests on TCRdb alone, since no DNA is present to check it. Germline V gene data show CDR1 as MNHEY and CDR2 as SVGEGT. The CDR3 spans 12 residues. CDR3 protein: CATRQGHTEAFF.

V gene TRBV27 combines with J gene TRBJ1-4; TCRdb selects TRBD1, and the lack of DNA leaves this call unchecked. CDR1 is MNHEY, CDR2 SMNVEV, per germline (reference sequence). The CDR3 sequence is 14 residues long. CDR3 amino acids: CATHPLGRNEKLFF.

The V gene is TRBV20-1, the J gene TRBJ2-2; TCRdb calls TRBD1, which cannot be checked without DNA. Germline V gives CDR1 DFQATT, CDR2 SNEGSKA (reference sequence). CDR3 length: 13 residues. The CDR3 reads CSAPGQPGGELFF.

The gene calls are TRBV6-5 and TRBJ1-2; there is no DNA to check the TCRdb D call of TRBD1. This CDR3 is built from 16 residues. Germline CDR1 and CDR2: MNHEY and SVGAGI. The CDR3 reads CASSYRQTAETYGYTF.

The V call is TRBV4-2, the J call TRBJ2-2; TCRdb names TRBD1, which stays unverified in the absence of DNA. This CDR3 is 18 amino acids long. CDR1 is LGHNA and CDR2 is YNFKEQ in the germline V gene. The CDR3 region is CASSQDGSLAGRPGELFF.

The V call is TRBV7-3, the J call TRBJ2-1; TCRdb selects TRBD1, and the lack of DNA leaves this call unchecked. The V gene's germline CDR1 is SGHTA and CDR2 FQGTGA. The CDR3 has 14 amino acids. CDR3 region: CASSLTGGLFRQFF.

The chain couples TRBV5-1 to TRBJ2-5; TCRdb's assignment of TRBD1 cannot be checked, as there is no DNA. Germline-derived CDR1 and CDR2 are SGHRS and YFSETQ. CDR3 size: 15 residues. This chain's CDR3 is CASSEGLGGQETQYF.

V gene TRBV5-1 combines with J gene TRBJ2-5; the TRBD1 assignment by TCRdb is unverifiable without DNA. Germline V gene lookup returns CDR1 SGHRS and CDR2 YFSETQ. The CDR3 has 13 amino acids. The CDR3 sequence is CASSGPGQETQYF. Combining the CDR3 with reference TRBV5-1 and TRBJ2-5 gives the whole variable domain KAGVTQTPRYLIKTRGQQVTLSCSPISGHRSVSWYQQTPGQGLQFLFEYFSETQRNKGNFPGRFSGRQFSNSRSEMNVSTLELGDSALYLCASSGPGQETQYFGPGTRLLVL.